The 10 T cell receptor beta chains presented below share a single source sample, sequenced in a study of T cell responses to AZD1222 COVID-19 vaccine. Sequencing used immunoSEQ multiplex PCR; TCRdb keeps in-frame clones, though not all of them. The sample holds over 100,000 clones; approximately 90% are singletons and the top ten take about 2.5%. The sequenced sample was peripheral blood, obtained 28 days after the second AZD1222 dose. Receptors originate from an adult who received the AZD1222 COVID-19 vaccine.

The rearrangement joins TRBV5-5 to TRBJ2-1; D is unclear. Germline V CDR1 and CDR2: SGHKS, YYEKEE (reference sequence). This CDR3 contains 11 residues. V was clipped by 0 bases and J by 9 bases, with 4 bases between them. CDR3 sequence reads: CASSLAVEQFF. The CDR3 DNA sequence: TGTGCCAGCAGCTTGGCAGTTGAGCAGTTCTTC. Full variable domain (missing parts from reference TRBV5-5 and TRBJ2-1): DAGVTQSPTHLIKTRGQQVTLRCSPISGHKSVSWYQQVLGQGPQFIFQYYEKEERGRGNFPDRFSARQFPNYSSELNVNALLLGDSALYLCASSLAVEQFFGPGTRLTVL.

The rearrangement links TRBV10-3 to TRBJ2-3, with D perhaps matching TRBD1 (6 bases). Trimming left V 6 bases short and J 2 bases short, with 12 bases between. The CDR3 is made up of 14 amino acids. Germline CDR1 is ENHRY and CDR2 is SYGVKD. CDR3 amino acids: CAISQGHSTDTQYF. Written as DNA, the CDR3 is TGTGCCATCAGCCAGGGACACTCCACAGATACGCAGTATTTT.

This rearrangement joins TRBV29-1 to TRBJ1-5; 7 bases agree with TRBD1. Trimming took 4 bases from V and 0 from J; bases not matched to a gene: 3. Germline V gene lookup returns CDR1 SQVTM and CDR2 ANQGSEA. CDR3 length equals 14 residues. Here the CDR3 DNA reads TGCAGCGTTGTTGCAGGGGGTAGCAATCAGCCCCAGCATTTT. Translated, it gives CSVVAGGSNQPQHF.

The CDR3 DNA sequence: TGTGCCAGCAGCCTAACGGCTGGGGCCAACGTCCTGACTTTC. It is translated as CASSLTAGANVLTF. The chain combines TRBV5-5 with TRBJ2-6; D is ambiguous. Germline lookup yields CDR1 SGHKS and CDR2 YYEKEE (reference sequence). The CDR3 sequence is 14 residues long. V dropped 4 bases and J dropped 2 bases, with 7 bases sitting between them. The whole variable domain, remainder taken from reference TRBV5-5 and TRBJ2-6, is DAGVTQSPTHLIKTRGQQVTLRCSPISGHKSVSWYQQVLGQGPQFIFQYYEKEERGRGNFPDRFSARQFPNYSSELNVNALLLGDSALYLCASSLTAGANVLTFGAGSRLTVL.

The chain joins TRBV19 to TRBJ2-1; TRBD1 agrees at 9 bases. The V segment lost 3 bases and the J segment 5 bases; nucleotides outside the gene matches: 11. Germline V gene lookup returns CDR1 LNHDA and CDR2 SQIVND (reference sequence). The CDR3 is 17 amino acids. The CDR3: CASSIQRLDRGHNEQFF. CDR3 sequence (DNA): TGTGCCAGTAGTATTCAGCGTTTGGACAGGGGACACAATGAGCAGTTCTTC.

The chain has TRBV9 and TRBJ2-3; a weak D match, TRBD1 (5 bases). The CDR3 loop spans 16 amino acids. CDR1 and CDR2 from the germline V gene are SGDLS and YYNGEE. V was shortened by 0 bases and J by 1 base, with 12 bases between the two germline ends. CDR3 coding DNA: TGTGCCAGCAGCGTAGCTACAGGCCAGGGCACAGATACGCAGTATTTT. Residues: CASSVATGQGTDTQYF.

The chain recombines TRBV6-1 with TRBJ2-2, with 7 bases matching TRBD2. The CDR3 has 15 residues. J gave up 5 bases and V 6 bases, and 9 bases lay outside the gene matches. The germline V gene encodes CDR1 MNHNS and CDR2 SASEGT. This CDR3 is CASSQSGEGTGELFF. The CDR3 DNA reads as TGTGCCAGCAGCCAAAGCGGGGAGGGTACCGGGGAGCTGTTTTTT.

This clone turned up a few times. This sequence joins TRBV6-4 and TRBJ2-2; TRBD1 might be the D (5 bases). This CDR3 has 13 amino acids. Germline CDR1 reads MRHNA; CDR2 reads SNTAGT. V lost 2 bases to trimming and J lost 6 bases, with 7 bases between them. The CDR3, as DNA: TGTGCCAGCAGTGACGAAGGGGCCGGGGAGCTGTTTTTT. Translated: CASSDEGAGELFF.

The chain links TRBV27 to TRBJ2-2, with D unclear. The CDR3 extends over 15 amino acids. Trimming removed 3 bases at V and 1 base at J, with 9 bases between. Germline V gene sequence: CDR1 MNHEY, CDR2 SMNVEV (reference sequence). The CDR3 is CASSFRTVNTGELFF. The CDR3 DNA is TGTGCCAGCAGTTTTCGGACGGTGAACACCGGGGAGCTGTTTTTT.

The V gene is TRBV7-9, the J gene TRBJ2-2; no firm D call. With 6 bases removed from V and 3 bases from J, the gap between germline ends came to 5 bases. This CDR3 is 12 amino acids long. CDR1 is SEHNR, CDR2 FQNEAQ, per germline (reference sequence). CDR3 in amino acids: CASRPYTGELFF. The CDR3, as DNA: TGTGCCAGCAGGCCCTACACCGGGGAGCTGTTTTTT. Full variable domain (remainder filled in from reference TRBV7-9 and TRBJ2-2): DTGVSQNPRHKITKRGQNVTFRCDPISEHNRLYWYRQTLGQGPEFLTYFQNEAQLEKSRLLSDRFSAERPKGSFSTLEIQRTEQGDSAMYLCASRPYTGELFFGEGSRLTVL.